This T cell receptor (beta chain) is drawn from a study of blood T cell repertoires in COVID-19. Assay: immunoSEQ multiplex PCR; the TCRdb copy retains only in-frame clones and omits some. Of about 56,000 clones in the sample, 89% were seen once. The sequence derives from a human donor in a cohort sampled during active COVID-19. The sequenced material came from peripheral blood.

The CDR3 DNA is TGTGCCAGCAGCTCCCAGGGTGGGGGGAACTATGGCTACACCTTC. The encoded protein is CASSSQGGGNYGYTF. The V call is TRBV7-8, the J call TRBJ1-2; a weak D match, TRBD1 (5 bases). The CDR3 runs to 15 residues. With 4 bases removed from V and 2 bases from J, the gap between germline ends came to 14 bases. The germline CDR1 and CDR2 sequences are SGHVS and FQNEAQ.